The sequence of this T cell receptor beta chain was determined in a study of read filtering for tumor transcriptome and immune sequencing (dated by TCRdb to about 2020). Describing the broader study: The cohort was composed of 16 to 20 male and more than twelve female patients, with a mean age of around 66 years and an age range of about 40 to 90. Using the same bone marrow samples, the study ran both targeted immune repertoire sequencing and bulk whole-transcriptome sequencing and then compared the TCR repertoires from each method. Per sample, about 4 to 10.27 million TCR-region mapped reads were obtained with IR-seq, compared with only roughly 85 to 1273 with RNA-seq. By revised international staging, roughly 8 patients were R-ISS I, some 17 were R-ISS II and over five were R-ISS III. As a main aim, a read-filtering strategy for immune repertoire data was addressed, with the specific question being whether clonotypes supported by a single read should be removed. Whole-transcriptome libraries were prepared with the TruSeq RNA Access Library Prep Kit after DNase treatment.

Starting from 400 ng RNA, TCR libraries were constructed with the Immunoverse kit using molecular barcoded adaptors that cover the alpha/delta and beta/gamma chains. TCR library preparation used the same RNA that went into transcriptome sequencing. Sequencing of the TCR libraries was done on an Illumina HiSeq 4000 with 2 x 150 cycles. On the study's bioinformatics: Using MiXCR, which included quality filtering and error correction, TCR reads were aligned to human V, D, J and C references and then assembled into CDR3 clonotypes. The tcR package in R was used for analysis of clonotype counts and gene usage diversity. Raw mapping reads were checked after the RNA-seq reads had been mapped by STAR aligner version 2.5.3a onto the human GRCh37 genome. IR-seq fastq files were randomly downsampled with Seqtk 1.3 to test the effect of sequencing depth on detected clonotypes. TCRdb ran its own pipeline on the public reads, namely fastp trimming at Q25 and MiXCR clone calling, and kept in-frame beta chains. Records with the same CDR3 protein are collapsed into one entry carrying the most frequent genes and DNA. The V and J calls here are based on TCRdb, not the publication. This sample has about 46,000 distinct CDR3 sequences in its table, and 20% of those were observed once. The biggest ten clones account for 30% to 45% of the sample.

Each patient had bone marrow sampled at the time of active disease. Ficoll-Hypaque density gradient centrifugation was used to isolate bone marrow mononuclear cells. Myeloma plasma cells were removed and CD138-negative cells were obtained by negative selection following labeling with CD138 magnetic microbeads on a MACS separator. Flow cytometry on an Attune NxT with CD138 antibodies was used to check the purity of the isolated cells. TRIzol reagent was used to extract total RNA, and a NanoDrop spectrophotometer was used to quantify the extracted RNA. Paired RNA-seq and IR-seq were performed on the CD138-negative bone marrow sample of each patient. Paper-wide results and their limitations: When single-read clonotypes were removed, the proportions of shared clonotypes in IR-seq and RNA-seq correlated more strongly. In IR-seq, approximately 80% of clonotypes but about 4% of total reads were represented by single-read clonotypes, whereas in RNA-seq, less than 75% of clonotypes and around 47% of reads were represented by single-read clonotypes. Clonotypes were captured by IR-seq at much higher depth and more reliably than by RNA-seq, and smaller IR-seq throughput was sufficient for identification of most shared clonotypes. The sorted CD138-negative fraction was composed of a mixed bone marrow immune population rather than of purified T cells.

The table lists this clonotype with many counts. Which antigen it targets is not known. Per-base quality was not reported, and no clone a single base away is much larger than it. V is shortened by 3 bases, J by 7 bases, and the region joining them spans 13 bases. The CDR3, cysteine through phenylalanine, is 13 amino acids long. The sequence is cut down to CDR3 DNA, 39 bases in frame from base 1. Per the germline V gene (reference sequence), DFQATT is the CDR1 and SNEGSKA is the CDR2. The source material was a population of CD138-negative cells sorted from bone marrow. The cell subset or site label on this specimen signifies: bone marrow mononuclear cells depleted of CD138+ plasma/myeloma cells by negative magnetic selection. The rearranged chain carries TRBV20-1 and TRBJ2-1; tentative D gene TRBD1, with 6 bases matching. The sequence came from a donor at least 40 years old with multiple myeloma. The nucleotide sequence is given as TGCAGTGCTAGGTTCAGGGGATCGAATGAGCAGTTCTTC. This translates into CSARFRGSNEQFF.